The rows below give T cell receptor beta chains drawn from one sample of a study of T cells in Graves' hyperthyroidism and ophthalmopathy. TCRdb re-called the multiplex PCR reads with MiXCR, one entry per CDR3 protein. The sample has approximately 270,000 distinct CDR3 sequences, about 15% seen once; the top ten hold about an eighth. The sample taken for sequencing was blood. The receptors derive from a woman aged 35 to 49 with Graves' hyperthyroidism that later progressed to Graves' ophthalmopathy. Both conserved end residues are part of each CDR3. The D gene is left open where the match is weak. Clone size is given for some rows only: seen once, a few or many times, or a class if the clone is expanded.

d_call	v_call	clone_size	j_call	cdr3_nt	cdr3_aa
.	TRBV7-9	few	TRBJ2-3	TGTGCCAGCAGCTTAGCGGGGCTCCTAGATACGCAGTATTTT	CASSLAGLLDTQYF
TRBD2	TRBV7-3	many	TRBJ2-7	TGTGCCAGCAGCTTAATTGGCGGGGGGGAGCAGTACTTC	CASSLIGGGEQYF
TRBD1	TRBV19	few	TRBJ2-4	TGTGCCAGTACCCCGACAGGGGCCAAAAACATTCAGTACTTC	CASTPTGAKNIQYF
.	TRBV12-3/TRBV12-4	.	TRBJ2-3	TGTGCCAGCAGTTCGACAGACCCTCGGGGGATAGATACGCAGTATTTT	CASSSTDPRGIDTQYF
.	TRBV12-3/TRBV12-4	many	TRBJ2-1	TGTGCCAGCAGTCCTAGCGTCACACGGACCTACAATGAGCAGTTCTTC	CASSPSVTRTYNEQFF
TRBD2	TRBV7-9	.	TRBJ2-2	TGTGCTAGCAGCTTAGGAGAGCGGGAGGGCCAATACGGGGAGCTGTTTTTT	CASSLGEREGQYGELFF
TRBD2	TRBV13	.	TRBJ2-1	TGCGCCAGCAGCCCATGGCGGGAGGTGCCTCGTTACAATGAGCAGTTCTTC	CASSPWREVPRYNEQFF
.	TRBV9	many	TRBJ2-5	TGTGCCAGCAGCGGGAAGTACCAAGAGACCCAGTACTTC	CASSGKYQETQYF
.	TRBV29-1	many	TRBJ2-1	TGCAGCGTTGAAGAGGGGGGTCGCTACAATGAGCAGTTCTTC	CSVEEGGRYNEQFF
.	TRBV30	.	TRBJ2-2	TGTGCCTGGAGTGGGCTAGCGAGAGTCATGGTCGGGGAGCTGTTTTTT	CAWSGLARVMVGELFF
TRBD2	TRBV13	few	TRBJ2-1	TGTGCCAGCAGCTCGGAGGGTAGCGGGGAGGGGGAGGCCTACAATGAGCAGTTCTTC	CASSSEGSGEGEAYNEQFF
TRBD2	TRBV12-3/TRBV12-4	many	TRBJ2-4	TGTGCCAGCAGGCAACTAGCGGGAGGGCCAGGGGCCAAAAACATTCAGTACTTC	CASRQLAGGPGAKNIQYF
TRBD1	TRBV20-1	many	TRBJ1-5	TGCAGTGCTACCGGACAGGCCGATCAGCCCCAGCATTTT	CSATGQADQPQHF
TRBD2	TRBV5-6	few	TRBJ2-1	TGTGCCAGCAGCTTCGGACTAGCGGGAGTCCCGTTCTTC	CASSFGLAGVPFF
TRBD1	TRBV20-1	many	TRBJ2-5	TGCAGTGCCCCTCCGACAGGGAATGCGGCCCAGTACTTC	CSAPPTGNAAQYF
.	TRBV11-2	.	TRBJ1-1	TGTGCCAGCAGCTTGGGCCTAATGAACACTGAAGCTTTCTTT	CASSLGLMNTEAFF
.	TRBV6-4	.	TRBJ1-1	TGTGCCAGCAGTGGGCTAAGTATAACTGAAGCTTTCTTT	CASSGLSITEAFF
.	TRBV9	few	TRBJ2-3	TGTGCCAGCAGCACCAGGACGGGGAGCACAGATACGCAGTGTTTT	CASSTRTGSTDTQCF
.	TRBV29-1	many	TRBJ2-3	TGCAGCGTTGGGTCAGTCGGGACAGATACGCAGTATTTT	CSVGSVGTDTQYF
TRBD2	TRBV27	few	TRBJ2-3	TGTGCCAGCGTGAGCGGGGCGTTCGCGGGTACGCAGTATTTT	CASVSGAFAGTQYF
TRBD1	TRBV2	.	TRBJ1-2	TGTGCCAGCAGTGAATTTTTGGGACAGTATGGCTACACCTTC	CASSEFLGQYGYTF
.	TRBV13	many	TRBJ2-3	TGTGCCAGCAGCCCCGGGACTTTGACAGATACGCAGTATTTT	CASSPGTLTDTQYF
.	TRBV9	many	TRBJ1-1	TGTGCCAGCAGCGTAGCTGGCGTAGGCACTGAAGCTTTCTTT	CASSVAGVGTEAFF
.	TRBV15	few	TRBJ2-1	TGTGCCACCAGCAGCCGGGACAATGCCCATGAGGATTGGGGCAATGAGCAGTTCTTC	CATSSRDNAHEDWGNEQFF
.	TRBV4-1	many	TRBJ2-2	TGCGCCAGCAGCCCCAACCTAAACACCGGGGAGCTGTTTTTT	CASSPNLNTGELFF
TRBD1	TRBV20-1	.	TRBJ1-2	TGCAGTGCTAGGACAGGGACCTATGGCTACACCTTC	CSARTGTYGYTF
.	TRBV7-2	.	TRBJ1-2	TGTGCCAGCAGTCCTCAGGGGAACTATGGCTACACCTTC	CASSPQGNYGYTF
.	TRBV30	.	TRBJ1-4	TGTGCCTGGAGTGTCCGAGGGGTTGGCGAAAAACTGTTTTTT	CAWSVRGVGEKLFF